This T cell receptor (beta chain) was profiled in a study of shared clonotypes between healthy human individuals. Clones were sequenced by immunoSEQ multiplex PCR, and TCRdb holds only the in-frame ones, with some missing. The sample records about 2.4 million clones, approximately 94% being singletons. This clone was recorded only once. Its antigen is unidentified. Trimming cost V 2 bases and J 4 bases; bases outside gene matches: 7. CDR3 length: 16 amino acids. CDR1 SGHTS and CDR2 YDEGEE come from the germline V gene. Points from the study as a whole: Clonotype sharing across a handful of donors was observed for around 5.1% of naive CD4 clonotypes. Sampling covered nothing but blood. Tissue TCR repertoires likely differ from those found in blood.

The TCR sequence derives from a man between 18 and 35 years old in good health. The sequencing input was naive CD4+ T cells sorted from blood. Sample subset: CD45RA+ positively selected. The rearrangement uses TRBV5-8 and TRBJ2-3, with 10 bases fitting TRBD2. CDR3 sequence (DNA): TGTGCCAGCAGCTTAGGACTAGCGGAGGGGGCAGATACGCAGTATTTT. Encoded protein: CASSLGLAEGADTQYF.